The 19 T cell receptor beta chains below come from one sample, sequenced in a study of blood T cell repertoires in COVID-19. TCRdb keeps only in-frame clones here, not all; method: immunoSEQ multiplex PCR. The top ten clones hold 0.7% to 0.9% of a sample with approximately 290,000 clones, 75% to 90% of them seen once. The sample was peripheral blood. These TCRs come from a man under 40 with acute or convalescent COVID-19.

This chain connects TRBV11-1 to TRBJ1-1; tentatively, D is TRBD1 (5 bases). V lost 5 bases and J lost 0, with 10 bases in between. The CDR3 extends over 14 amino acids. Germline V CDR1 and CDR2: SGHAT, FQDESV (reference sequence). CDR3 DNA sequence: TGTGCCAGCAGCCCGGGACTTCTGAACACTGAAGCTTTCTTT. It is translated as CASSPGLLNTEAFF.

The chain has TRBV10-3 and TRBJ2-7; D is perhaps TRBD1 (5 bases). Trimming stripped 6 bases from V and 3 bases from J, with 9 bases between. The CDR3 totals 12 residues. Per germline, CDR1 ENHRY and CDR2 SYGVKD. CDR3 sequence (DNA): TGTGCCATCAGGCAGGGAAGCTACGAGCAGTACTTC. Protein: CAIRQGSYEQYF.

CDR3 sequence (DNA): TGTGCCAGCAGTTCAGGAAGCCCCTATAATTCACCCCTCCACTTT. Its protein product is CASSSGSPYNSPLHF. The V gene is TRBV27, the J gene TRBJ1-6, with D uncertain. With 4 bases removed from V and 2 bases from J, the gap between germline ends came to 9 bases. The CDR3 loop spans 15 amino acids. Germline V gene lookup returns CDR1 MNHEY and CDR2 SMNVEV (reference sequence).

CDR3 amino acids: CASNGGGGKTQYF. CDR3 DNA: TGTGCCAGCAATGGAGGGGGGGGAAAGACCCAGTACTTC. The genes are TRBV2 and TRBJ2-5; tentative D call: TRBD2 (7 bases). V shed 7 bases and J shed 6 bases, with 15 bases lying between them. Germline V gene data show CDR1 as SNHLY and CDR2 as FYNNEI. The CDR3 consists of 13 residues. The full variable domain, its missing parts supplied by reference TRBV2 and TRBJ2-5, is EPEVTQTPSHQVTQMGQEVILRCVPISNHLYFYWYRQILGQKVEFLVSFYNNEISEKSEIFDDQFSVERPDGSNFTLKIRSTKLEDSAMYFCASNGGGGKTQYFGPGTRLLVL.

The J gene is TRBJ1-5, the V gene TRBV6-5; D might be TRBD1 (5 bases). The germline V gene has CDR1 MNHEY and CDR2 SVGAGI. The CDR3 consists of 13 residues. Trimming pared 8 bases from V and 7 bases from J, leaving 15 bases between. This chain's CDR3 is CASGAVVGQPQHF. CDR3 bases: TGTGCCAGCGGGGCGGTAGTAGGACAGCCCCAGCATTTT.

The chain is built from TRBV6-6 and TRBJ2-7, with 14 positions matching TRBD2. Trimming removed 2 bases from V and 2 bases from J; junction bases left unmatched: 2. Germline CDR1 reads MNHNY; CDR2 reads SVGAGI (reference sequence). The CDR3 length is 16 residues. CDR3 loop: CASSYRLAGGPYEQYF. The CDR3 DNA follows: TGTGCCAGCAGTTACCGACTAGCGGGAGGGCCCTACGAGCAGTACTTC.

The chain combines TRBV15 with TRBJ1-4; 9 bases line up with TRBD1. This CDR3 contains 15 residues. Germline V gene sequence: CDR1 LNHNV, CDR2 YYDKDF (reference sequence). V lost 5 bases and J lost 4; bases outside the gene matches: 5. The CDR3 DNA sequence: TGTGCCACCAGCGATCCGGGACAGGGTAATGAAAAACTGTTTTTT. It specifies CATSDPGQGNEKLFF.

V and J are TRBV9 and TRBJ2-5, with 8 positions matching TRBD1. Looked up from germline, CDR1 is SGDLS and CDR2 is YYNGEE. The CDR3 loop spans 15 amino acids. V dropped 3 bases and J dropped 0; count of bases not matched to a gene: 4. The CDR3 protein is CASSAQGANQETQYF. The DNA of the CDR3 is TGTGCCAGCAGCGCTCAGGGGGCTAACCAAGAGACCCAGTACTTC.

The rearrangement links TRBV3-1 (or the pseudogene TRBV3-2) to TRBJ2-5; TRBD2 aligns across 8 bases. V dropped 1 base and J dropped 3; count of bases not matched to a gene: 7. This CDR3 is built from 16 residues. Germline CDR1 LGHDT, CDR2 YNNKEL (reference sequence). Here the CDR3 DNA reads TGTGCCAGCAGCCAAGTATCGGGAGCGGGGGAAGAGACCCAGTACTTC. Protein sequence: CASSQVSGAGEETQYF.

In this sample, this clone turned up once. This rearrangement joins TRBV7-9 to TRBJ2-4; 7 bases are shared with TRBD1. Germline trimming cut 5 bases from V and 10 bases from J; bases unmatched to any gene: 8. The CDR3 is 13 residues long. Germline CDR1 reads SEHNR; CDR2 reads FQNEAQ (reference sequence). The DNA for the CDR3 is TGTGCCAGCAGCCCGACCGGGACAGAAATTCAGTACTTC. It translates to CASSPTGTEIQYF.

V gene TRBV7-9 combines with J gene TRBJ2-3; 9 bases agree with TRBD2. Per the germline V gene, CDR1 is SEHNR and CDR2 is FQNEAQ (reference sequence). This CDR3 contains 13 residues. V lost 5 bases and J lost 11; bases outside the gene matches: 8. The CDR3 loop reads CASSNKAGGMQYF. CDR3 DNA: TGTGCCAGCAGCAACAAAGCGGGGGGCATGCAGTATTTT.

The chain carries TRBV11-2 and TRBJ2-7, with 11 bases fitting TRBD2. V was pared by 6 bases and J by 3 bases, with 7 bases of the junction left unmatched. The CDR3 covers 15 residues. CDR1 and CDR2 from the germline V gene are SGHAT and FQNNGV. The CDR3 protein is CASRPRLAGHYEQYF. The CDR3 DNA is TGTGCCAGCAGGCCTAGACTAGCGGGGCACTACGAGCAGTACTTC.

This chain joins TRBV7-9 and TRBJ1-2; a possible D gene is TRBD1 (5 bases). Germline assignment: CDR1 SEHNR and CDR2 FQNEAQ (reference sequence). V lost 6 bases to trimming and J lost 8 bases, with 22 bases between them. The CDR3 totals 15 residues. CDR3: CASSFQKYRLDGYTF. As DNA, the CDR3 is TGTGCCAGCAGTTTTCAGAAATACAGGCTTGACGGCTACACCTTC.

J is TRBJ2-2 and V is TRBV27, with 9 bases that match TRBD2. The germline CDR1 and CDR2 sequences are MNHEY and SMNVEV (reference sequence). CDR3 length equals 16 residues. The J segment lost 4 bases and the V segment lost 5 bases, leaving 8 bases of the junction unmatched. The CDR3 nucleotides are TGTGCCAGCAGTCGCCCTAGCGGGGTCCGCACCGGGGAGCTGTTTTTT. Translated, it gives CASSRPSGVRTGELFF.

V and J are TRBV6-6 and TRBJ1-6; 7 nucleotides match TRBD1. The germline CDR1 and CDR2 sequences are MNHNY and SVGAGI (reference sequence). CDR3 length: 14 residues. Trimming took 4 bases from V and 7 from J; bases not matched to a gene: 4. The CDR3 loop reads CASSSGTVNSPLHF. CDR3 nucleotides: TGTGCCAGCAGTTCCGGGACAGTAAATTCACCCCTCCACTTT.

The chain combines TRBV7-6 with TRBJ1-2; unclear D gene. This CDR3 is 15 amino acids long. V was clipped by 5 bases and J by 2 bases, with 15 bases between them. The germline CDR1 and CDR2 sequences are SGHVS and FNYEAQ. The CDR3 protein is CASSPAPIGNYGYTF. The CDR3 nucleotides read TGTGCCAGCAGCCCCGCCCCCATCGGGAACTATGGCTACACCTTC.

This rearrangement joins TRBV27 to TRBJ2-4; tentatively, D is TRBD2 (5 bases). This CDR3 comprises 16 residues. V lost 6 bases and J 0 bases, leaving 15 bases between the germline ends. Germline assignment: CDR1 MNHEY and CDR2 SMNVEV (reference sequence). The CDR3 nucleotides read TGTGCCAGCAGGCCGGGCCACGGGGTAGCCAAAAACATTCAGTACTTC. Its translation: CASRPGHGVAKNIQYF.

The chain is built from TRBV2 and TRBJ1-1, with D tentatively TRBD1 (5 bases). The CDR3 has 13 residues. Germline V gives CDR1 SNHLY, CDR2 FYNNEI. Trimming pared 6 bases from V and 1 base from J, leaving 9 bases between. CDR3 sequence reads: CASRRQRNTEAFF. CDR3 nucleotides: TGTGCCAGCAGGAGACAGAGGAACACTGAAGCTTTCTTT.

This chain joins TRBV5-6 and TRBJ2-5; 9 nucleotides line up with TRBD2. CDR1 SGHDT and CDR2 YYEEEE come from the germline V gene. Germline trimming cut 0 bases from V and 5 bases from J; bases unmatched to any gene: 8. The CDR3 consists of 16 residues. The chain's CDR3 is CASSLALRGGPETQYF. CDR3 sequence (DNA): TGTGCCAGCAGCTTGGCCTTGCGGGGGGGCCCGGAGACCCAGTACTTC.